This T cell receptor beta chain derives from a study of shared clonotypes between healthy human individuals. V gave up 6 bases and J gave up 4 bases, with 16 bases separating them. Looked up from germline, CDR1 is SNHLY and CDR2 is FYNNEI. CDR3 size: 15 residues. Some clones are missing from TCRdb's copy, which holds only in-frame ones; the method was immunoSEQ multiplex PCR. The table lists about 980,000 clones, roughly 72% of them singletons. The clonotype was recovered from a man aged 18-30 years in good health. This chain uses TRBV2 with TRBJ1-5; TRBD1 is a possible D gene (6 bases). Sequencing used memory CD4+ T cells sorted from blood. Subset given: CD45RA-negative fraction. The chain's CDR3 is CASRTGTTTNQPQHF. In nucleotides, the CDR3 is TGTGCCAGCAGAACCGGGACAACAACTAATCAGCCCCAGCATTTT.